The 4 T cell receptor beta chains below all came from one sample that was sequenced in a study of T-cell memory formation after mild COVID-19. TCRdb reanalysed the 5' RACE reads using MiXCR and keeps one entry per CDR3 protein. The table records around 300,000 distinct CDR3 sequences, roughly 13% of them present only once. The material sequenced was PBMCs or a T cell subset sorted from them (not recorded which). The receptors originated from a man aged 18 to 29 who had mild COVID-19 (a few samples of this study predate the infection). Cell type and time point are not known.

This clonotype was recorded a few times. The V gene is TRBV6-5, the J gene TRBJ1-1, with D hard to call. Trimming removed 3 bases at V and 5 bases at J, with 7 bases between. Per the germline V gene, CDR1 is MNHEY and CDR2 is SVGAGI. CDR3 length equals 12 residues. CDR3 nucleotide sequence: TGTGCCAGCAGTTATATTGGAACTGAAGCTTTCTTT. Translating gives CASSYIGTEAFF.

This chain joins TRBV6-1 and TRBJ2-1, with D perhaps matching TRBD1 or TRBD2 (5 bases each). Trimming stripped 2 bases from V and 9 bases from J, with 11 bases between. Germline V gene lookup returns CDR1 MNHNS and CDR2 SASEGT. CDR3 length: 13 residues. CDR3 DNA: TGTGCCAGCAGTGAAACTCCGGGACGTGAGCAGTTCTTC. Its translation is CASSETPGREQFF.

This clonotype was detected many times. The chain links TRBV5-1 to TRBJ2-1; 7 nucleotides agree with TRBD1. Germline V gene data show CDR1 as SGHRS and CDR2 as YFSETQ. The CDR3 has 14 residues. V trimming: 0 bases; J trimming: 4 bases; junction bases outside the gene matches: 1. This CDR3 is CASSLAQGYNEQFF. The CDR3 DNA is TGCGCCAGCAGCTTGGCACAGGGGTACAATGAGCAGTTCTTC. The variable domain in full, completed from reference TRBV5-1 and TRBJ2-1, reads KAGVTQTPRYLIKTRGQQVTLSCSPISGHRSVSWYQQTPGQGLQFLFEYFSETQRNKGNFPGRFSGRQFSNSRSEMNVSTLELGDSALYLCASSLAQGYNEQFFGPGTRLTVL.

This clonotype was recorded a few times. The chain joins TRBV7-9 to TRBJ1-1; the D is unclear. Trimming removed 9 bases at V and 1 base at J, with 27 bases between. Germline V gene lookup returns CDR1 SEHNR and CDR2 FQNEAQ (reference sequence). The CDR3 sequence is 18 residues long. The DNA for the CDR3 is TGTGCCAGAAGTGCGCTACCTGGCTGGGTCGGATCGAACACTGAAGCTTTCTTT. Its translation is CARSALPGWVGSNTEAFF.